Each of the 18 T cell receptor beta chains below was sequenced from the same sample in a study of T-cell memory formation after mild COVID-19. TCRdb recomputed calls from the 5' RACE reads with MiXCR, one row per CDR3 protein. The sample contains some 190,000 distinct CDR3 sequences, about a sixth of which appear only once. Sequenced material: PBMCs or a T cell subset sorted from them (not recorded which). Receptor source: an adult woman who had mild COVID-19 (a few samples of this study predate the infection). Cell type and time point are not known.

This clonotype was seen at least ten times. The CDR3 DNA reads as TGTGCCAGCAGGCCAGGCTGGGACAGGAGTTACAATGAGCAGTTCTTC. Translation gives CASRPGWDRSYNEQFF. This chain joins TRBV6-5 and TRBJ2-1; 8 nucleotides agree with TRBD1. Germline V gene sequence: CDR1 MNHEY, CDR2 SVGAGI. The CDR3 sequence is 16 residues long. J lost 4 bases, V lost 6 bases, and 11 bases had no gene match.

This chain connects TRBV7-3 to TRBJ2-4; 7 bases align to TRBD2. The V gene's germline CDR1 is SGHTA and CDR2 FQGTGA. The V gene end was trimmed by 2 bases and the J gene end by 3 bases; junction bases not matched to a gene: 13. The CDR3 is made up of 18 amino acids. In DNA form, the CDR3 reads TGTGCCAGCAGCTTATTGCCTAGCGGCCAGAAGGGCAAAAACATTCAGTACTTC. Protein product: CASSLLPSGQKGKNIQYF.

This clonotype was detected only a few times. The rearrangement uses TRBV20-1 and TRBJ2-5, with a tentative D call TRBD2 (7 bases). Germline CDR1 and CDR2: DFQATT and SNEGSKA (reference sequence). The CDR3 length is 14 residues. The V gene lost 6 bases and the J gene lost 4 bases, with 18 bases spanning the gap. The CDR3 reads CSAYQVGGRETQYF. DNA of the CDR3: TGCAGTGCGTACCAAGTCGGGGGGCGAGAGACCCAGTACTTC.

The chain couples TRBV11-3 to TRBJ2-1, with 7 bases identical to TRBD1. Trimming took 5 bases from V and 7 from J; bases not matched to a gene: 2. CDR1 is SGHNT and CDR2 is YENEEA in the germline V gene. CDR3 length: 12 amino acids. The chain's CDR3 is CASSQGQNEQFF. CDR3 bases: TGTGCCAGCAGCCAGGGACAGAATGAGCAGTTCTTC.

The sample holds a few counts of this clonotype. This rearrangement joins TRBV4-3 to TRBJ2-7; a possible D gene is TRBD2 (5 bases). V was trimmed by 1 base and J by 3 bases, leaving 16 bases between them. This CDR3 has 16 amino acids. CDR1 is LGHNA, CDR2 YSLEER, per germline. This CDR3 reads CASSQASRGGHYEQYF. CDR3 bases: TGCGCCAGCAGCCAAGCTAGTCGCGGAGGCCACTACGAGCAGTACTTC.

This clonotype was seen many times. The chain combines TRBV12-3 or TRBV12-4 with TRBJ2-1, with 8 bases aligning to TRBD2. The CDR3 totals 15 residues. The V gene end was trimmed by 3 bases and the J gene end by 2 bases; junction bases not matched to a gene: 3. CDR3 coding DNA: TGTGCCAGCAGTTTGCGGCGGGGGGCCTACAATGAGCAGTTCTTC. Translation: CASSLRRGAYNEQFF.

V is TRBV7-2 and J is TRBJ2-7; 8 bases agree with TRBD2. The J segment lost 3 bases and the V segment lost 4 bases, leaving 11 bases of the junction unmatched. Germline V lookup: CDR1 SGHTA, CDR2 FQGNSA. The CDR3 loop spans 16 amino acids. CDR3 in amino acids: CASSSRGGGRSYEQYF. The DNA for the CDR3 is TGTGCCAGCAGCTCTCGGGGGGGCGGGAGGAGCTACGAGCAGTACTTC.

This clonotype showed up just a few times. The chain uses TRBV28 and TRBJ1-5; D is possibly TRBD1 (6 bases). The CDR3 sequence is 15 residues long. Deletions cut 5 bases from V and 0 bases from J, with 11 bases between. Germline-derived CDR1 and CDR2 are MDHEN and SYDVKM. The CDR3 sequence is CASSPGQTSNQPQHF. The DNA for the CDR3 is TGTGCCAGCAGTCCCGGACAGACTAGCAATCAGCCCCAGCATTTT.

This clonotype was detected a few times. The rearrangement joins TRBV12-3 or TRBV12-4 to TRBJ2-1; D gene ambiguous. Trimming cost V 6 bases and J 4 bases, with 10 bases left between them. The CDR3 is 13 residues long. The CDR3 DNA follows: TGTGCCAGCAGACTCGACGGGTACAATGAGCAGTTCTTC. Translating it yields CASRLDGYNEQFF.

The J gene is TRBJ1-1, the V gene TRBV6-5, with TRBD1 matching 7 bases. CDR1 is MNHEY, CDR2 SVGAGI, per germline. The CDR3 consists of 15 residues. After removal of 6 bases from V and 2 bases from J, the junction contained 9 bases not matched to a gene. The CDR3: CASSHPGQANTEAFF. DNA of the CDR3: TGTGCCAGCAGCCATCCTGGACAGGCCAACACTGAAGCTTTCTTT.

In its sample, this clonotype was seen a few times. CDR3 amino acids: CASSRADTGELFF. CDR3 coding DNA: TGTGCCAGCAGTAGGGCAGACACCGGGGAGCTGTTTTTT. The chain employs TRBV9 and TRBJ2-2; no clear D gene. Trimming pared 5 bases from V and 3 bases from J, leaving 8 bases between. CDR1 and CDR2 (germline): SGDLS, YYNGEE. The CDR3 has 13 residues.

This clonotype was recorded a few times. The chain combines TRBV12-3 or TRBV12-4 with TRBJ2-1, with TRBD1 as a possible D gene (5 bases). The CDR3 extends over 13 amino acids. The V gene lost 6 bases and the J gene lost 3 bases, with 9 bases spanning the gap. The DNA of the CDR3 is TGTGCCAGCAGCAGGGCGATCTACAATGAGCAGTTCTTC. Translating gives CASSRAIYNEQFF.

This clonotype has only a few counts. The CDR3 region is CATSDTAETQYF. CDR3 bases: TGTGCCACCAGCGACACCGCTGAGACCCAGTACTTC. This rearrangement joins TRBV15 to TRBJ2-5, with D hard to call. The CDR3 sequence is 12 residues long. Per germline, CDR1 LNHNV and CDR2 YYDKDF (reference sequence). V was cut by 5 bases and J by 5 bases, with 9 bases left in between.

This clonotype was seen only a few times. The gene calls are TRBV9 and TRBJ2-7; D is undetermined. Trimming took off 4 bases at V and 2 bases at J, with 13 bases between the two ends. This CDR3 has 14 residues. The germline V gene has CDR1 SGDLS and CDR2 YYNGEE. The DNA for the CDR3 is TGTGCCAGCAGCTTTAGTGCAACCCCCTACGAGCAGTACTTC. Protein sequence: CASSFSATPYEQYF.

V usage is TRBV5-1 and J usage is TRBJ1-1, with 9 bases identical to TRBD1. The V gene's germline CDR1 is SGHRS and CDR2 YFSETQ. This CDR3 contains 14 residues. J was trimmed by 1 base and V by 3 bases; bases with no gene match: 1. For the CDR3, the DNA is TGCGCCAGCAGCTGGACAGGGGAGAACACTGAAGCTTTCTTT. The encoded protein is CASSWTGENTEAFF. The full variable domain, with the rest looked up from reference TRBV5-1 and TRBJ1-1, is KAGVTQTPRYLIKTRGQQVTLSCSPISGHRSVSWYQQTPGQGLQFLFEYFSETQRNKGNFPGRFSGRQFSNSRSEMNVSTLELGDSALYLCASSWTGENTEAFFGQGTRLTVV.

V usage is TRBV29-1 and J usage is TRBJ2-3; TRBD2 agrees at 11 bases. Germline V gives CDR1 SQVTM, CDR2 ANQGSEA. The CDR3 is made up of 12 amino acids. The V gene end was trimmed by 4 bases and the J gene end by 15 bases; junction bases not matched to a gene: 9. CDR3 DNA sequence: TGCAGCGTTGCCCCGACTAGCGGGATGGGTTATTTT. This codes for CSVAPTSGMGYF.

This chain links TRBV24-1 with TRBJ1-5, with no clear D. The CDR3 loop spans 13 amino acids. Germline assignment: CDR1 KGHDR and CDR2 SFDVKD. V lost 7 bases to trimming and J lost 4 bases, with 10 bases between them. CDR3: CATSPDGNQPQHF. CDR3 coding DNA: TGTGCCACCAGCCCGGACGGAAATCAGCCCCAGCATTTT.

The chain couples TRBV2 to TRBJ1-1; D ambiguous. This CDR3 comprises 14 residues. Germline CDR1 is SNHLY and CDR2 is FYNNEI. The V end was cut by 3 bases, the J end by 3 bases, with 11 bases between. This chain's CDR3 is CASSDVMGDTEAFF. Here the CDR3 DNA reads TGTGCCAGCAGTGACGTGATGGGAGACACTGAAGCTTTCTTT. The whole variable domain, remainder taken from reference TRBV2 and TRBJ1-1, is EPEVTQTPSHQVTQMGQEVILRCVPISNHLYFYWYRQILGQKVEFLVSFYNNEISEKSEIFDDQFSVERPDGSNFTLKIRSTKLEDSAMYFCASSDVMGDTEAFFGQGTRLTVV.